This T cell receptor beta chain comes out of a study of T cell changes during pregnancy in multiple sclerosis. The table came from immunoSEQ multiplex PCR; TCRdb's copy has only in-frame clones and leaves some out. Among tens of thousands of clones listed, roughly 85% were seen once. The germline V gene has CDR1 SGDLS and CDR2 YYNGEE. Trimming stripped 3 bases from V and 4 bases from J, with 16 bases between. The CDR3 runs to 15 residues. The chain employs TRBV9 and TRBJ1-1, with D perhaps matching TRBD1 (6 bases). This receptor was identified in a female donor in good health, enrolled as a control in a pregnancy study. The sample in question was CD8+ T cells from peripheral blood mononuclear cells, obtained in the first trimester of pregnancy. The CDR3: CASSASQGGSTEAFF. The CDR3, as DNA: TGTGCCAGCAGCGCCTCACAGGGAGGGAGCACTGAAGCTTTCTTT. The full variable domain, rest sourced from reference TRBV9 and TRBJ1-1, is DSGVTQTPKHLITATGQRVTLRCSPRSGDLSVYWYQQSLDQGLQFLIQYYNGEERAKGNILERFSAQQFPDLHSELNLSSLELGDSALYFCASSASQGGSTEAFFGQGTRLTVV.